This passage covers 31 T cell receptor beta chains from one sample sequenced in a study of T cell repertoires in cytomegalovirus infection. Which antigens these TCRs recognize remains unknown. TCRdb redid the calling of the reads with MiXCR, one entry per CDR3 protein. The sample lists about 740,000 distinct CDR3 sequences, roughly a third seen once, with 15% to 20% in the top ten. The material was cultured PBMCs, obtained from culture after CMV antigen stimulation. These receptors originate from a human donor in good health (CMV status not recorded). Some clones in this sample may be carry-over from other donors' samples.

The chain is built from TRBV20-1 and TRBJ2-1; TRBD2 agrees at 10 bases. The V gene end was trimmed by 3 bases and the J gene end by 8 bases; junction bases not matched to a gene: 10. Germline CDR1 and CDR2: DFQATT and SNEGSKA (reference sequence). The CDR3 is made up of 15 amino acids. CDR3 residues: CSASVSLAGDHEQFF. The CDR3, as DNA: TGCAGTGCTAGTGTCTCTCTAGCGGGAGACCATGAGCAGTTCTTC.

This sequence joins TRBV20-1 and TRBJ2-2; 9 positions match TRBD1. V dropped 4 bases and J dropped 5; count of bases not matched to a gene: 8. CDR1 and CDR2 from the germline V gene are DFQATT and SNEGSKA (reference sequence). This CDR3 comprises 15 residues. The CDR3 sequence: CSAKRQGGRTGELFF. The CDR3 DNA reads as TGCAGTGCTAAAAGACAGGGGGGCAGGACCGGGGAGCTGTTTTTT.

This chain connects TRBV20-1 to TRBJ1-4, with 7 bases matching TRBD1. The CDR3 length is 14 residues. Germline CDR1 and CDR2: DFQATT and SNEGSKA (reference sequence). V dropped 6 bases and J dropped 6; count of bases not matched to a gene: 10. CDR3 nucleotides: TGCAGTGCCCTCGACAGGGAAGGGGATGAAAAACTGTTTTTT. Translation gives CSALDREGDEKLFF.

CDR3 amino acids: CASSQDPGGSPYNEQFF. For the CDR3, the DNA is TGCGCCAGCAGCCAAGATCCCGGAGGCTCCCCGTACAATGAGCAGTTCTTC. The chain employs TRBV4-3 and TRBJ2-1; D might be TRBD2 (5 bases). V was cut by 0 bases and J by 4 bases, with 16 bases left in between. Germline CDR1 and CDR2: LGHNA and YSLEER. This CDR3 has 17 residues.

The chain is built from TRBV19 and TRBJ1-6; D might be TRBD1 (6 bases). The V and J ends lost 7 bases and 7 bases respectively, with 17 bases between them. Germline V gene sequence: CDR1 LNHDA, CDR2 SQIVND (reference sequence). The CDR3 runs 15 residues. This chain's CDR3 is CASNSYRELNSPLHF. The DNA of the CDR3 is TGTGCCAGTAATTCTTACAGGGAACTAAATTCACCCCTCCACTTT.

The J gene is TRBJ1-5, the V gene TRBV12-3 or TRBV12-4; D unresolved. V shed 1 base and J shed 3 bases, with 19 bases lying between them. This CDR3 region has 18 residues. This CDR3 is CASSLGSAGFLFNQPQHF. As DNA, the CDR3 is TGTGCCAGCAGTTTAGGGAGTGCGGGGTTTTTATTCAATCAGCCCCAGCATTTT.

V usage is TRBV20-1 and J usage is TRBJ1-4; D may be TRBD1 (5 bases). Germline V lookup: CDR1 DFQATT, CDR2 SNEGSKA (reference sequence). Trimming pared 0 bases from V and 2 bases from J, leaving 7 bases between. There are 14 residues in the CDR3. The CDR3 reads CSARDGGTNEKLFF. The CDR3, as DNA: TGCAGTGCTAGAGATGGGGGGACTAATGAAAAACTGTTTTTT.

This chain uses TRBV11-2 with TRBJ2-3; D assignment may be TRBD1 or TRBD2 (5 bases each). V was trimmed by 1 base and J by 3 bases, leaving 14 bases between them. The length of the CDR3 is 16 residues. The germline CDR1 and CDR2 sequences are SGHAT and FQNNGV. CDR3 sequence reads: CASSLGAAGPTDTQYF. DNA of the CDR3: TGTGCCAGCAGCTTAGGAGCGGCAGGGCCTACAGATACGCAGTATTTT.

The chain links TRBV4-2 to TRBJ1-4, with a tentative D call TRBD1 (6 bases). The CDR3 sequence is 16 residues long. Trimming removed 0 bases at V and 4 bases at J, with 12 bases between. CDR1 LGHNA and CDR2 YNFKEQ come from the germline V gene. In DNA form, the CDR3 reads TGTGCCAGCAGCCAAGATCGGGCCAGGGGTAATGAAAAACTGTTTTTT. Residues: CASSQDRARGNEKLFF.

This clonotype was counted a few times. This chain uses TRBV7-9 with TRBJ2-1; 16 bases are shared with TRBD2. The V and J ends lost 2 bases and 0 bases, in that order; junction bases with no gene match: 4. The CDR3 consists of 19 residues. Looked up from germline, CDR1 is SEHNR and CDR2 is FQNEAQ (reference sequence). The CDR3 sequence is CASSLIGTSGRASYNEQFF. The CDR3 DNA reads TGTGCCAGCAGCTTAATCGGGACTAGCGGGAGGGCCTCCTACAATGAGCAGTTCTTC.

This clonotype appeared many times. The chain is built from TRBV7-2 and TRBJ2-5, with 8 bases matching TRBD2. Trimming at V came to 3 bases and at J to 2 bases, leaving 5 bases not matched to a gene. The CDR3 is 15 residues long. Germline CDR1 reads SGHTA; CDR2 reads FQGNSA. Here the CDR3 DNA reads TGTGCCAGCAGCTTTACCGGGGGGGTACAAGAGACCCAGTACTTC. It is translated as CASSFTGGVQETQYF.

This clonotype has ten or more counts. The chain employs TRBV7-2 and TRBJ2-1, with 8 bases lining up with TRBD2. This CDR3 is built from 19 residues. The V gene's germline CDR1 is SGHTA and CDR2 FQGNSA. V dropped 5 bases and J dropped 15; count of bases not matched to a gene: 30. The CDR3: CASSARLGQSLAGPIDRFF. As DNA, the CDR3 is TGTGCCAGCAGCGCTAGGTTAGGACAGAGTTTAGCGGGACCCATAGACCGGTTCTTC.

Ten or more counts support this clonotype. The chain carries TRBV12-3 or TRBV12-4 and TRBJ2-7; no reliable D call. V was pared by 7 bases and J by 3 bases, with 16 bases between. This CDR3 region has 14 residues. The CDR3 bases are TGTGCCAGCACCACGAACGATCGTCACTACGAGCAGTACTTC. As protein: CASTTNDRHYEQYF.

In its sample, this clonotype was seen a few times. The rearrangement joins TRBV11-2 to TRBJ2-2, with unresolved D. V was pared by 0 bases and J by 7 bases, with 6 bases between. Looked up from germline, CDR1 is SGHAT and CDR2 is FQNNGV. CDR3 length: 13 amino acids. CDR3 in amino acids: CASSLDQGGELFF. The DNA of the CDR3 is TGTGCCAGCAGCTTAGATCAAGGCGGGGAGCTGTTTTTT.

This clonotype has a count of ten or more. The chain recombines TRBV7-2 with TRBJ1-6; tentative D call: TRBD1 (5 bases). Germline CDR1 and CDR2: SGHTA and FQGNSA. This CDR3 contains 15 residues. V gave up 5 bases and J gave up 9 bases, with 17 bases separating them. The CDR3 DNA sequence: TGTGCCAGCAGCCGCAGTGGGGGTGACGGTTCACCCCTCCACTTT. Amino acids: CASSRSGGDGSPLHF.

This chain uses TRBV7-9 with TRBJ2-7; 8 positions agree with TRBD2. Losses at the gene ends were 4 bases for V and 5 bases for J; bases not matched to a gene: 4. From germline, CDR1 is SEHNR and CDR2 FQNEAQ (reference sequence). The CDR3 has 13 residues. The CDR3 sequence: CASSSGLGHEQYF. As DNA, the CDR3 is TGTGCCAGCAGCTCGGGACTAGGGCACGAGCAGTACTTC.

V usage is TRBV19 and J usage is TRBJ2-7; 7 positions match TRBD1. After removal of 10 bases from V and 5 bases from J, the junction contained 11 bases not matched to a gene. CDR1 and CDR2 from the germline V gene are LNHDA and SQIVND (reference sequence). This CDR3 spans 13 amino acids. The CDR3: CATTGTASHEQYF. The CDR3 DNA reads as TGTGCCACAACTGGGACAGCCTCTCACGAGCAGTACTTC.

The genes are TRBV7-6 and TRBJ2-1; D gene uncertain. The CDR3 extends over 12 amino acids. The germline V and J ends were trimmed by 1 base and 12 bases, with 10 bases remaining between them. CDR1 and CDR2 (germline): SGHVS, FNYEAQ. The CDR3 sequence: CASSLVASPQFF. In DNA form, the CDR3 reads TGTGCCAGCAGCTTAGTCGCTAGTCCGCAGTTCTTC. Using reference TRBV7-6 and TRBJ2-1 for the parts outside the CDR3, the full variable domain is GAGVSQSPRYKVTKRGQDVALRCDPISGHVSLYWYRQALGQGPEFLTYFNYEAQQDKSGLPNDRFSAERPEGSISTLTIQRTEQRDSAMYRCASSLVASPQFFGPGTRLTVL.

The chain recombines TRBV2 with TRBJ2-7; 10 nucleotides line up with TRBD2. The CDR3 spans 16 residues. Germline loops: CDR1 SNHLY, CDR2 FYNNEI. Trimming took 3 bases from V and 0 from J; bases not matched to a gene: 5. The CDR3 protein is CASSEELAGSSYEQYF. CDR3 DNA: TGTGCCAGCAGTGAGGAACTAGCGGGGAGCTCCTACGAGCAGTACTTC.

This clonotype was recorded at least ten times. The CDR3: CASSSRTSGRGNEQFF. CDR3 in DNA: TGTGCCAGCAGCTCTCGGACTAGCGGGAGGGGTAATGAGCAGTTCTTC. The rearrangement uses TRBV7-2 and TRBJ2-1, with 15 bases that match TRBD2. CDR1 and CDR2 from the germline V gene are SGHTA and FQGNSA. CDR3 length: 16 amino acids. V was clipped by 4 bases and J by 7 bases; unmatched bases: 5.

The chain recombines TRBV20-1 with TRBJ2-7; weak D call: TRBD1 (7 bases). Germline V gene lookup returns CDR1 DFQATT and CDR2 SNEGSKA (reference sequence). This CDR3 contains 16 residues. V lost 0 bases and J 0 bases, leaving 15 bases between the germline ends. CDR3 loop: CSARDPGTAGSYEQYF. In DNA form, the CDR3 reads TGCAGTGCTAGAGACCCGGGGACAGCGGGCTCCTACGAGCAGTACTTC.

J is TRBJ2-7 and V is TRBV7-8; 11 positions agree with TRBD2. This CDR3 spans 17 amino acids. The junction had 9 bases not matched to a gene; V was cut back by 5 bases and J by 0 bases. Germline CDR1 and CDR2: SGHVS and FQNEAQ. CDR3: CASSLTSGSPVSYEQYF. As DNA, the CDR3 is TGTGCCAGCAGCCTAACTAGCGGGAGCCCCGTCTCCTACGAGCAGTACTTC. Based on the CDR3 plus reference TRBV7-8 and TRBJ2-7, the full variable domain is GAGVSQSPRYKVAKRGQDVALRCDPISGHVSLFWYQQALGQGPEFLTYFQNEAQLDKSGLPSDRFFAERPEGSVSTLKIQRTQQEDSAVYLCASSLTSGSPVSYEQYFGPGTRLTVT.

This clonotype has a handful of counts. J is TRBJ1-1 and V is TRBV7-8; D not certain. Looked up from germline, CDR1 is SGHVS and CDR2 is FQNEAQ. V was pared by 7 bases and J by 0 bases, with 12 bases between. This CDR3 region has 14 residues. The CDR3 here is CASTYGEMNTEAFF. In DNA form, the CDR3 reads TGTGCCAGCACCTACGGGGAAATGAACACTGAAGCTTTCTTT.

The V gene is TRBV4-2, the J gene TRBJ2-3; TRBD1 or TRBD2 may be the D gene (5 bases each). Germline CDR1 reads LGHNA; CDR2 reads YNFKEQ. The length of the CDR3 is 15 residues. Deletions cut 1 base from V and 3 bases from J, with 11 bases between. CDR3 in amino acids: CASSQGGAKTDTQYF. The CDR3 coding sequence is TGTGCCAGCAGCCAAGGAGGGGCGAAAACAGATACGCAGTATTTT.

The CDR3 sequence: CASTKLAGGPRETQYF. The CDR3, as DNA: TGTGCCAGCACCAAACTAGCGGGAGGGCCTCGGGAGACCCAGTACTTC. V usage is TRBV7-8 and J usage is TRBJ2-5, with 13 bases aligning to TRBD2. The germline V gene encodes CDR1 SGHVS and CDR2 FQNEAQ. V was clipped by 7 bases and J by 5 bases; unmatched bases: 10. The length of the CDR3 is 16 residues.

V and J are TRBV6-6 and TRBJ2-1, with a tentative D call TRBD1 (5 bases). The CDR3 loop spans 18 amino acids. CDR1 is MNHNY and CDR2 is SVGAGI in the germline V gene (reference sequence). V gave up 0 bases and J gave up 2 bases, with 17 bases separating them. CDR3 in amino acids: CASSYSKGVGFTYNEQFF. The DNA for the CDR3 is TGTGCCAGCAGTTACTCGAAAGGGGTGGGGTTCACCTACAATGAGCAGTTCTTC.

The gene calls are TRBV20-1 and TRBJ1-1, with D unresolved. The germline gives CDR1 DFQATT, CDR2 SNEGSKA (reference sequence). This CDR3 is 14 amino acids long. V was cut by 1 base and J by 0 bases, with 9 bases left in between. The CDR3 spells CSARAKELNTEAFF. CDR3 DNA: TGCAGTGCTAGAGCAAAGGAGTTGAACACTGAAGCTTTCTTT.

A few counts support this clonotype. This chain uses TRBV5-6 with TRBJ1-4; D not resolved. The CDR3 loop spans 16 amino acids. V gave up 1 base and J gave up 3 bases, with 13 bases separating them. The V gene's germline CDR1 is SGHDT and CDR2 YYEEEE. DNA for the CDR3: TGTGCCAGCAGCTTGACCCAGGTGGCGGCTAATGAAAAACTGTTTTTT. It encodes CASSLTQVAANEKLFF.

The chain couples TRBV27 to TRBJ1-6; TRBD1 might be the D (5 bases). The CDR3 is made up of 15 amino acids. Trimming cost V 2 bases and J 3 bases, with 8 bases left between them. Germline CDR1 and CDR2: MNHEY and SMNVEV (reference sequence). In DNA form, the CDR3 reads TGTGCCAGCAGTTTAACAGGTCTCTATAATTCACCCCTCCACTTT. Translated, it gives CASSLTGLYNSPLHF.

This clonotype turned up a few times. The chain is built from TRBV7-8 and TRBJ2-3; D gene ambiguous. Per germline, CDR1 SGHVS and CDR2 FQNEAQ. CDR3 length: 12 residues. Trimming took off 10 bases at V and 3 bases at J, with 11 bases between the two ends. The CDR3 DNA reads TGTGCCACTCGCAGAATGACAGATACGCAGTATTTT. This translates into CATRRMTDTQYF.

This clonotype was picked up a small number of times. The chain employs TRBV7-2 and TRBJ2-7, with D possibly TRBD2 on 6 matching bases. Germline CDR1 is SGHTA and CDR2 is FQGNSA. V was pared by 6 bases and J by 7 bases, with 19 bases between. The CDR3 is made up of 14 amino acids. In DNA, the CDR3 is TGTGCCAGCAGGAAGGGACCCAGCGCGGGGGAGCAGTACTTC. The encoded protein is CASRKGPSAGEQYF.